The 19 T cell receptor beta chains presented below share a single source sample, sequenced in a study of T cell repertoires in cytomegalovirus infection. A single record per CDR3 protein comes from TCRdb applying MiXCR to the reads. This table has more than 50,000 distinct CDR3 sequences, roughly 34% appearing once. No antigen has been identified for these receptors. The sequenced material came from PBMCs, sequenced either directly or after in vitro stimulation (not recorded which). Receptor source: a human donor in good health (CMV status not recorded). Some clones in this sample may be carry-over from other donors' samples.

This clonotype was seen a handful of times. This chain links TRBV7-6 with TRBJ1-3, with 7 bases matching TRBD1. CDR1 and CDR2 from the germline V gene are SGHVS and FNYEAQ. The CDR3 is 15 amino acids. V shed 5 bases, J shed 3 bases, and the junction held 7 bases outside the gene matches. CDR3 protein: CASSADRVIGNTIYF. The CDR3 region has the DNA TGTGCCAGCAGCGCCGACAGGGTCATTGGAAACACCATATATTTT.

The CDR3 protein is CASSYGTGNDSPLHF. CDR3 sequence (DNA): TGTGCCAGCAGTTACGGAACAGGGAACGATTCACCCCTCCACTTT. This chain connects TRBV6-5 to TRBJ1-6, with D perhaps matching TRBD1 (6 bases). The CDR3 is made up of 15 amino acids. Germline CDR1 is MNHEY and CDR2 is SVGAGI. The V end was cut by 2 bases, the J end by 8 bases, with 13 bases between.

V is TRBV30 and J is TRBJ1-2; D is unclear. Germline CDR1 is GTSNPN and CDR2 is SVGIG (reference sequence). The CDR3 length is 11 residues. Between the trimmed V and J ends, which lost 1 base and 6 bases, there was a span of 6 bases. The CDR3 region has the DNA TGTGCCTGGAGTGATACACATGGCTACACCTTC. It yields the protein CAWSDTHGYTF.

The chain uses TRBV28 and TRBJ1-1, with D perhaps matching TRBD1 (5 bases). Trimming left V 6 bases short and J 9 bases short, with 11 bases between. The CDR3 extends over 11 amino acids. Per the germline V gene, CDR1 is MDHEN and CDR2 is SYDVKM. The CDR3 nucleotides are TGTGCCAGCAGCTCGGGACTCCAAGCTTTCTTT. Amino acids: CASSSGLQAFF.

This clonotype was detected many times. The chain recombines TRBV7-2 with TRBJ2-7; D is possibly TRBD1 or TRBD2 (6 bases each). Trimming stripped 5 bases from V and 2 bases from J, with 16 bases between. The CDR3 covers 15 residues. Germline CDR1 and CDR2: SGHTA and FQGNSA. The CDR3 spells CASSRYRGPPYEQYF. CDR3 bases: TGTGCCAGCAGCCGATACCGGGGGCCCCCCTACGAGCAGTACTTC.

The sample holds many counts of this clonotype. The chain couples TRBV5-1 to TRBJ2-7; TRBD2 agrees at 10 bases. V shed 5 bases and J 0 bases; nucleotides not matched to a gene: 2. CDR3 length: 14 amino acids. Germline V lookup: CDR1 SGHRS, CDR2 YFSETQ. This CDR3 is CASRSSGGSYEQYF. CDR3 bases: TGCGCCAGCAGATCTAGCGGGGGCTCCTACGAGCAGTACTTC.

This clonotype was seen a handful of times. The chain employs TRBV12-3 or TRBV12-4 and TRBJ1-4; 10 bases fit TRBD1. The CDR3 loop spans 16 amino acids. V was clipped by 5 bases and J by 7 bases; unmatched bases: 10. The CDR3 loop is CASSPTRTGGIEKLFF. As DNA, the CDR3 is TGTGCCAGCAGTCCGACGAGGACAGGGGGGATTGAAAAACTGTTTTTT.

This chain joins TRBV5-1 and TRBJ2-2, with D uncertain. Germline CDR1 and CDR2: SGHRS and YFSETQ. The CDR3 has 13 amino acids. Trimming removed 0 bases at V and 5 bases at J, with 5 bases between. CDR3 nucleotide sequence: TGCGCCAGCAGCTTGGTGGGGACCGGGGAGCTGTTTTTT. Its translation: CASSLVGTGELFF.

The chain uses TRBV20-1 and TRBJ2-5; 10 nucleotides align to TRBD2. The germline gives CDR1 DFQATT, CDR2 SNEGSKA (reference sequence). This CDR3 is built from 15 residues. After removal of 2 bases from V and 5 bases from J, the junction contained 8 bases not matched to a gene. CDR3 sequence reads: CSARSGRAGVETQYF. Written as DNA, the CDR3 is TGCAGTGCTAGAAGCGGGAGGGCCGGTGTGGAGACCCAGTACTTC.

This clonotype was seen only a few times. V gene TRBV2 combines with J gene TRBJ2-3; D perhaps matches TRBD2 (6 bases). Germline-derived CDR1 and CDR2 are SNHLY and FYNNEI. The CDR3 extends over 14 amino acids. V gave up 6 bases and J gave up 2 bases, with 12 bases separating them. CDR3 bases: TGTGCCAGCAGGGGGGGTTTAAACACAGATACGCAGTATTTT. Translating gives CASRGGLNTDTQYF.

This clonotype was seen only a few times. The V and J genes are TRBV7-6 and TRBJ1-5, with D unclear. CDR3 size: 14 residues. CDR1 and CDR2 (germline): SGHVS, FNYEAQ. The V gene lost 1 base and the J gene lost 3 bases, with 7 bases spanning the gap. The CDR3 sequence is CASSLEVDNQPQHF. As DNA, the CDR3 is TGTGCCAGCAGCTTAGAGGTTGACAATCAGCCCCAGCATTTT.

This clonotype has just a few counts. The V gene is TRBV7-2, the J gene TRBJ2-1; perhaps TRBD2 as D (5 bases). The germline V and J ends were trimmed by 5 bases and 4 bases, with 15 bases remaining between them. The CDR3 has 15 amino acids. Germline CDR1 and CDR2: SGHTA and FQGNSA. CDR3 residues: CASSPPGNSYNEQFF. For the CDR3, the DNA is TGTGCCAGCAGCCCCCCGGGGAATTCGTACAATGAGCAGTTCTTC.

This clonotype came up many times. This rearrangement joins TRBV7-2 to TRBJ2-7; the match to TRBD2 covers 8 bases. Trimming took 1 base from V and 0 from J; bases not matched to a gene: 2. CDR3 length: 15 amino acids. The germline V gene has CDR1 SGHTA and CDR2 FQGNSA. DNA of the CDR3: TGTGCCAGCAGCTTAGTAGCGGGGAGCTCCTACGAGCAGTACTTC. Amino acid sequence: CASSLVAGSSYEQYF. The variable domain in full, with the rest retrieved from reference TRBV7-2 and TRBJ2-7, is GAGVSQSPSNKVTEKGKDVELRCDPISGHTALYWYRQSLGQGLEFLIYFQGNSAPDKSGLPSDRFSAERTGGSVSTLTIQRTQQEDSAVYLCASSLVAGSSYEQYFGPGTRLTVT.

This clonotype was seen more than once but under ten times. J is TRBJ1-2 and V is TRBV28; 7 bases align to TRBD1. The V and J ends lost 7 bases and 5 bases, in that order; junction bases with no gene match: 7. The CDR3 runs to 13 residues. In germline, CDR1 is MDHEN, CDR2 SYDVKM. CDR3 residues: CASTPGQFYGYTF. The CDR3 DNA reads TGTGCCAGCACCCCGGGACAGTTTTATGGCTACACCTTC.

The V and J genes are TRBV20-1 and TRBJ2-1, with TRBD2 identical over 7 bases. Germline V gene sequence: CDR1 DFQATT, CDR2 SNEGSKA (reference sequence). The CDR3 is 14 residues long. Trimming took 3 bases from V and 9 from J; bases not matched to a gene: 11. Written as DNA, the CDR3 is TGCAGTGCTAGGGGGGGGGTATCGCTCGCTGAGCAGTTCTTC. Amino acid sequence: CSARGGVSLAEQFF.

The chain has TRBV7-2 and TRBJ1-4; 7 bases line up with TRBD1. CDR1 SGHTA and CDR2 FQGNSA come from the germline V gene. V lost 6 bases, J lost 7 bases, and 8 bases stayed unmatched. The CDR3 contains 14 residues. Here the CDR3 DNA reads TGTGCCAGCAGTCTTAGACAGGGTGGTGAAAAACTGTTTTTT. Protein sequence: CASSLRQGGEKLFF.

This chain uses TRBV6-6 with TRBJ2-5; D remains unclear. CDR3 length equals 16 residues. The ends were cut back, 0 bases at V and 1 base at J, with 12 bases in the middle. Germline V CDR1 and CDR2: MNHNY, SVGAGI (reference sequence). This CDR3 reads CASSYSNQARQETQYF. The CDR3 nucleotides read TGTGCCAGCAGTTACTCGAATCAAGCGCGCCAAGAGACCCAGTACTTC.

This clonotype was observed a handful of times. The V call is TRBV12-3 or TRBV12-4, the J call TRBJ1-2; a possible D gene is TRBD1 (5 bases). The germline V and J ends were trimmed by 6 bases and 9 bases, with 17 bases remaining between them. This CDR3 is 13 amino acids long. CDR3 in amino acids: CASSSGTGVSYTF. CDR3 in DNA: TGTGCCAGCAGCTCCGGGACTGGCGTTAGCTACACCTTC.

V gene TRBV7-6 combines with J gene TRBJ1-3; TRBD1 might be the D (5 bases). Trimming cost V 5 bases and J 2 bases, with 10 bases left between them. Germline V lookup: CDR1 SGHVS, CDR2 FNYEAQ. The CDR3 is 14 residues long. CDR3 DNA sequence: TGTGCCAGCAGCCCTTGGACAACTGGAAACACCATATATTTT. This codes for CASSPWTTGNTIYF.